This is a list of T cell receptor beta chains from one sample in a study of T cell repertoires in cytomegalovirus infection. Which antigens these TCRs recognize remains unknown. One entry per CDR3 protein results from TCRdb running MiXCR on the reads. This table has about 900,000 distinct CDR3 sequences, roughly a third appearing once. The material was cultured CD8+ T cells from PBMCs, obtained from culture after CMV antigen stimulation. The receptor source for this set is a human donor in good health (CMV status not recorded). Some clones in this sample may be carry-over from other donors' samples. Both conserved end residues are trimmed from each CDR3. The D gene is left open where the match is weak.

TRBV6-6	.	TRBJ2-5	ASSYVSGSQETQY
TRBV6-6	.	TRBJ1-1	ASSYSNSGEAF
TRBV19	.	TRBJ1-1	ASSTLTTGTRTEAF
TRBV19	TRBD1	TRBJ1-1	ASRNDRGMNTEAF
TRBV10-3	.	TRBJ2-5	AISASQETQY
TRBV4-1	TRBD1	TRBJ1-3	ASGHPTGSGNTIY
TRBV7-9	TRBD1	TRBJ2-1	ASSGTGASEQF
TRBV6-5	.	TRBJ1-4	ASSYSDREKLF
TRBV10-3	TRBD1	TRBJ1-1	AISESIQGANTEAF
TRBV27	TRBD1	TRBJ1-6	ASSLFAGGISYNSPLH